This T cell receptor (beta chain) was retrieved from a study of T cell repertoires in cytomegalovirus infection. Worth noting for this clonotype: Its matching antigen is unknown.

One entry per CDR3 protein results from TCRdb running MiXCR on the reads. The table lists around 740,000 distinct CDR3 sequences, 35% of them singletons, with around 2.8% in the top ten. CDR3 size: 15 residues. The V end was cut by 5 bases, the J end by 2 bases, with 15 bases between. Germline V CDR1 and CDR2: SGHTA, FQGNSA. Overall study findings and caveats: Cumulative frequency (of public TCR beta family members) identified carriers of CMV plus the relevant HLA. Predominance within the ex vivo response was attributable to HLA-C-restricted CMV-specific TCR beta clonotypes.

The TCR sequence derives from a human donor in good health (CMV status not recorded). Some clones in this sample may be carry-over from other donors' samples. The sequenced sample was PBMCs. This chain uses TRBV7-2 with TRBJ1-2, with D tentatively TRBD1 (6 bases). The DNA for the CDR3 is TGTGCCAGCAGCCCGCGATGGGGGGCGAACTATGGCTACACCTTC. Its translation is CASSPRWGANYGYTF.